This T cell receptor beta chain was sequenced during a study of human T cells and chemical hapten exposure. Study-wide background: Patches that contained 0.01% DPC were applied to the upper back and read at 6 days.

The CDR3 loop spans 16 amino acids. Germline CDR1 is LGHDT and CDR2 is YNNKEL (reference sequence). V gave up 4 bases and J gave up 7 bases; unmatched junction bases: 15. Study observations and caveats: Expanded TCRs made up significantly more big CDR3 similarity clusters than controls did. The immune response of these alopecia patients might not match healthy individuals'.

This clonotype occurred a few times. No antigen is known for it. As for time point: patch test 1, 2 weeks after DPC sensitization. Treatment given: therapeutic diphenylcyclopropenone sensitization with weekly scalp DPC. Investigators collected blood before applying each patch test. TCRdb redid the calling of the RACE reads with MiXCR, one entry per CDR3 protein. The repertoire has roughly 45,000 distinct CDR3 sequences, less than 9.5% of them found once; the top ten carry just under 4.5%. This chain uses TRBV3-1 with TRBJ2-7; 8 bases fit TRBD2. The source material was whole blood, sampled in connection with sensitization to the hapten diphenylcyclopropenone (DPC). The sequence came from a woman aged 45-60 years with alopecia areata. Some clones in this sample may be carry-over from other donors' samples. The CDR3 bases are TGTGCCAGCAGCCGACCGCGGACTAGCACCCCGGGGGAGCAGTACTTC. Protein: CASSRPRTSTPGEQYF.